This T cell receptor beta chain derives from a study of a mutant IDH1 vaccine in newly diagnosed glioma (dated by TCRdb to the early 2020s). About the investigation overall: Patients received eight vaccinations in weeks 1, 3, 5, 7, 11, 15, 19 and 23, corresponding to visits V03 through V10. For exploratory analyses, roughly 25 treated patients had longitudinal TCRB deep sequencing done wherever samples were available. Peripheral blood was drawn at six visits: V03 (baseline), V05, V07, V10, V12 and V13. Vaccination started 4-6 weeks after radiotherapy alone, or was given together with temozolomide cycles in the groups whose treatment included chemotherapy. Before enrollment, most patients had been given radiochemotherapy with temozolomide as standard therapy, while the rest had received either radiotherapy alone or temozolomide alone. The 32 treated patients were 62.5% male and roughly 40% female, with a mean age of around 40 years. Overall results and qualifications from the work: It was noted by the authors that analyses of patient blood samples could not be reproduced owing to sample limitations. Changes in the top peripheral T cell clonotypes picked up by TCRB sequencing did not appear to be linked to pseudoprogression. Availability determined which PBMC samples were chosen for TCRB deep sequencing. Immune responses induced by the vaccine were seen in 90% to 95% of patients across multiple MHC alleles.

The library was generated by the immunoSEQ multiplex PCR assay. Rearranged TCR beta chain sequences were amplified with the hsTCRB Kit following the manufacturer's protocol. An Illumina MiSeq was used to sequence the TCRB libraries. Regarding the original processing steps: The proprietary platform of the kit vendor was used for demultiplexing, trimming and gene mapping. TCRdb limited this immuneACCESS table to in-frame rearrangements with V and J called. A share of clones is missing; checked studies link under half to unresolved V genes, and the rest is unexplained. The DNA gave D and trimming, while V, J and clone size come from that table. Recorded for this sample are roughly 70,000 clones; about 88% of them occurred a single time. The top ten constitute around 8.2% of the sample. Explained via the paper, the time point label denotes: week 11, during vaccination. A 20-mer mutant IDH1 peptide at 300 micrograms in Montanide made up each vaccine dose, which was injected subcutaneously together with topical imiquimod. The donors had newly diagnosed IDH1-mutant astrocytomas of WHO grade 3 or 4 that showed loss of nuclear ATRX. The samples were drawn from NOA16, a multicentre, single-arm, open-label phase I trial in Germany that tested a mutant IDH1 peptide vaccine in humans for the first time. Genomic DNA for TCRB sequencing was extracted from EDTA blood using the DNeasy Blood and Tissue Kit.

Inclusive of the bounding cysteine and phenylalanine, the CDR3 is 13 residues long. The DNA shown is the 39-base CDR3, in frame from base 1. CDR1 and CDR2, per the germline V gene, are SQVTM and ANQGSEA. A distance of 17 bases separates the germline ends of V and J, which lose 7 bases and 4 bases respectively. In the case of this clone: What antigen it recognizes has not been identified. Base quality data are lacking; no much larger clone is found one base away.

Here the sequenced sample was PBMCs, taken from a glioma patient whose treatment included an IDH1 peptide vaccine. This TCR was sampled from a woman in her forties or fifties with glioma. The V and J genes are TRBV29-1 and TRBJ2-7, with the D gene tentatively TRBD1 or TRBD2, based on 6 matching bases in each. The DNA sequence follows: TGCAGCGCCGGGGGCTCTGATTTATACGAGCAGTACTTC. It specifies CSAGGSDLYEQYF.